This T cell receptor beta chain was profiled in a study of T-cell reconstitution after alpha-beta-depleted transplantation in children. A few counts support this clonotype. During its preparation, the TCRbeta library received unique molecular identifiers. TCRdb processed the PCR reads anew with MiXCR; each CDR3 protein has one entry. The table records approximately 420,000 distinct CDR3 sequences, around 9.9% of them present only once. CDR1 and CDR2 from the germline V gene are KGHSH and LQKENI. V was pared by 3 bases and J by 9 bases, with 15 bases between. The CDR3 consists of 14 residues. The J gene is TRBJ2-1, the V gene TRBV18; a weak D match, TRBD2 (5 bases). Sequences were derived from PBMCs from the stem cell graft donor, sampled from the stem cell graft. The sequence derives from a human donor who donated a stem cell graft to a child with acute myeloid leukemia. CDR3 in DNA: TGTGCCAGCTCACCCTACTTTGAGGGCAGTGAGCAGTTCTTC. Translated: CASSPYFEGSEQFF.